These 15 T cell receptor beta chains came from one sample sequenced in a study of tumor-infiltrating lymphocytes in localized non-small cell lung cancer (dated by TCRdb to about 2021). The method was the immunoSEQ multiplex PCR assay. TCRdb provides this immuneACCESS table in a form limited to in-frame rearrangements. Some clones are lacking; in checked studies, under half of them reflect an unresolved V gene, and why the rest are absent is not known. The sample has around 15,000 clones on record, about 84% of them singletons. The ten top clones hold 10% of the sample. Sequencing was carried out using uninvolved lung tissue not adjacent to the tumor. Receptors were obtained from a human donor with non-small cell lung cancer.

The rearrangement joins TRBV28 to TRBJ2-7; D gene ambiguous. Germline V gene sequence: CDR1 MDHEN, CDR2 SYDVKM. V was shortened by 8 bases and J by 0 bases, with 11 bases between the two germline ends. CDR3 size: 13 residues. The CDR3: CASGLGYSYEQYF. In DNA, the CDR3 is TGTGCCAGCGGGTTAGGGTACTCCTACGAGCAGTACTTC. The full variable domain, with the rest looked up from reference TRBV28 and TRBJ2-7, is DVKVTQSSRYLVKRTGEKVFLECVQDMDHENMFWYRQDPGLGLRLIYFSYDVKMKEKGDIPEGYSVSREKKERFSLILESASTNQTSMYLCASGLGYSYEQYFGPGTRLTVT.

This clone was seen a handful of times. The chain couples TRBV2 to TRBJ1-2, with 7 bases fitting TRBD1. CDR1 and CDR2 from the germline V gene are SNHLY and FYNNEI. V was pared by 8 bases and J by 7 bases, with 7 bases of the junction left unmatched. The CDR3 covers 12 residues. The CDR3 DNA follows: TGTGCCAGCGAGGGAGGGACAGTTGGCTACACCTTC. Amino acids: CASEGGTVGYTF. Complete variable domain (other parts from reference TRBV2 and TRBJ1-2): EPEVTQTPSHQVTQMGQEVILRCVPISNHLYFYWYRQILGQKVEFLVSFYNNEISEKSEIFDDQFSVERPDGSNFTLKIRSTKLEDSAMYFCASEGGTVGYTFGSGTRLTVV.

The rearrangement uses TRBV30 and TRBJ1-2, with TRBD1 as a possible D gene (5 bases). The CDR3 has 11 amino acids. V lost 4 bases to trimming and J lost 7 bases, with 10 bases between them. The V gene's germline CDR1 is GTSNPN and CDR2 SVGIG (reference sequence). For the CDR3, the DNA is TGTGCCTGGACCCTCGGGGCTGGCTACACCTTC. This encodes CAWTLGAGYTF.

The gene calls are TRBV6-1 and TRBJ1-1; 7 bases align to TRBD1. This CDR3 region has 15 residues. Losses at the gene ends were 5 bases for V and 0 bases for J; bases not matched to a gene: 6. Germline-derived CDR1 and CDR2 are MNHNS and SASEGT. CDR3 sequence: CASSHMTGMNTEAFF. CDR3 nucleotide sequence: TGTGCCAGCAGTCATATGACAGGGATGAACACTGAAGCTTTCTTT.

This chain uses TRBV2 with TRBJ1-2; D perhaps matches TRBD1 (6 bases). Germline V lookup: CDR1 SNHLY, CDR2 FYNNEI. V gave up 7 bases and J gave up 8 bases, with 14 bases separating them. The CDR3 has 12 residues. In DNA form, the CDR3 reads TGTGCCAGCATCACAACAGGGACCGGCTACACCTTC. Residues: CASITTGTGYTF. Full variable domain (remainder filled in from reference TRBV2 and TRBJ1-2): EPEVTQTPSHQVTQMGQEVILRCVPISNHLYFYWYRQILGQKVEFLVSFYNNEISEKSEIFDDQFSVERPDGSNFTLKIRSTKLEDSAMYFCASITTGTGYTFGSGTRLTVV.

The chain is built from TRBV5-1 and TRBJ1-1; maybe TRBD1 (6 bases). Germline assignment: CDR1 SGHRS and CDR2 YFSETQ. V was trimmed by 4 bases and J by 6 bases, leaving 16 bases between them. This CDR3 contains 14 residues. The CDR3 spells CASSTQGIGAEAFF. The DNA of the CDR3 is TGCGCCAGCAGCACCCAGGGGATAGGCGCTGAAGCTTTCTTT.

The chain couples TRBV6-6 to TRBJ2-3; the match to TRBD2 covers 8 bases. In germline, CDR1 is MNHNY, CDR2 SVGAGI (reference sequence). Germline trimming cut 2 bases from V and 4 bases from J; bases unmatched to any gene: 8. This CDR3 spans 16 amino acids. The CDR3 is CASSYPSGSSADTQYF. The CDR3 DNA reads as TGTGCCAGCAGTTACCCCAGCGGGAGCTCAGCAGATACGCAGTATTTT.

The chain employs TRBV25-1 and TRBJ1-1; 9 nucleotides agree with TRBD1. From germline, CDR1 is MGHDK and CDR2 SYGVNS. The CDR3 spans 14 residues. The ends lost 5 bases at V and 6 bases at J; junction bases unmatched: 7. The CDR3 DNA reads TGTGCCAGCAGTTTCCGGGACAGGGTGTCTGAAGCTTTCTTT. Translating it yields CASSFRDRVSEAFF.

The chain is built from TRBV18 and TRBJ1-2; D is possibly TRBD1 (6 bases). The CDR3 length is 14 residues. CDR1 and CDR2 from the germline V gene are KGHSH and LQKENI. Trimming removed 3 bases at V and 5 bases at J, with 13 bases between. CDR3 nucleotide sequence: TGTGCCAGCTCACCCCGCCAACAGGGATATGGCTACACCTTC. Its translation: CASSPRQQGYGYTF.

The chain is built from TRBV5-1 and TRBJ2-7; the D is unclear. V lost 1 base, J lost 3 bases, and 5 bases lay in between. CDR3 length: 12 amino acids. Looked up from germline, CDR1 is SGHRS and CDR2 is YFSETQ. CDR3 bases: TGCGCCAGCAGCTTGACCAGCTACGAGCAGTACTTC. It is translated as CASSLTSYEQYF.

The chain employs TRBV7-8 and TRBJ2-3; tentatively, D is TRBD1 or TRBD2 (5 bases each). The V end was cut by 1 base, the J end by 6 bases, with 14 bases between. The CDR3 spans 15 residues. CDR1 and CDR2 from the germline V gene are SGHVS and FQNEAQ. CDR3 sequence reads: CASSLGGSPGDTQYF. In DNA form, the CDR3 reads TGTGCCAGCAGCTTAGGGGGGAGCCCGGGGGATACGCAGTATTTT.

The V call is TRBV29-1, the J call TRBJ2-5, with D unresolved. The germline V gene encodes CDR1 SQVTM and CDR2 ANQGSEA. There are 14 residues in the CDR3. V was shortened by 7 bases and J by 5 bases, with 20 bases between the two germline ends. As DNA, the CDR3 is TGCAGCGCTACTCTGACCCTATTGGGGGAGACCCAGTACTTC. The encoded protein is CSATLTLLGETQYF.

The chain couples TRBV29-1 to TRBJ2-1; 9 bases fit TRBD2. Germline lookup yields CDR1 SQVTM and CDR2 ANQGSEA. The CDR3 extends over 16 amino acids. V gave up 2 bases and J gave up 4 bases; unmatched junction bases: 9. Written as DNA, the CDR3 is TGCAGCGTTGAACAACACGGTAGCGGGAGTTACAATGAGCAGTTCTTC. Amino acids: CSVEQHGSGSYNEQFF.

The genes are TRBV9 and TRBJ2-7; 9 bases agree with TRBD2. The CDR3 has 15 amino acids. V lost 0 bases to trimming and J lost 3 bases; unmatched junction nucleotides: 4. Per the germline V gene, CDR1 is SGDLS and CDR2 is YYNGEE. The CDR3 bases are TGTGCCAGCAGCGTAGGGCTAGCGGGAAGCTACGAGCAGTACTTC. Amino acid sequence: CASSVGLAGSYEQYF.

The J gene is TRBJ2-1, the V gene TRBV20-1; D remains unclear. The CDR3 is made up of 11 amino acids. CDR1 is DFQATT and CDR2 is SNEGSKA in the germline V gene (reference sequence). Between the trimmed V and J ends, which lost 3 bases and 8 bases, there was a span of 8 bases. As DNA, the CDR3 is TGCAGTGCTAGTAGGATACATGAGCAGTTCTTC. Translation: CSASRIHEQFF.